This paragraph reports one TCR beta chain. Its antigen is as yet unknown. Donors had nominal health at sampling but likely had unrecorded immune exposures. Unmatched junction bases numbered 18, after V lost 4 bases and J lost 4 bases. The CDR3 is made up of 19 amino acids. CDR1 SNHLY and CDR2 FYNNEI come from the germline V gene. This specimen comes from a study of cytomegalovirus exposure and HLA in healthy donors. Researchers ran the PCR with 60 Vbeta and 13 Jbeta primers. Only in-frame clones appear in the TCRdb table, and some are missing; sequencing was by immunoSEQ multiplex PCR. The table includes about 130,000 clones, less than 80% detected once. Overall study results and limits: Several top significant clusters appeared, in a later analysis, to be linked to common viral pathogens. According to an earlier analysis, most TCR beta V segments yielded productive rearrangements about 90% or about 30% of the time.

The TCR sequence derives from a man in his forties in good health and CMV-seropositive. Specimen: PBMCs. The chain employs TRBV2 and TRBJ2-2, with 7 nucleotides matching TRBD1. CDR3 coding DNA: TGTGCCAGCAGTGCCCAGGGGGATTCCGGGTCCCATTCCACCGGGGAGCTGTTTTTT. This gives the protein CASSAQGDSGSHSTGELFF.